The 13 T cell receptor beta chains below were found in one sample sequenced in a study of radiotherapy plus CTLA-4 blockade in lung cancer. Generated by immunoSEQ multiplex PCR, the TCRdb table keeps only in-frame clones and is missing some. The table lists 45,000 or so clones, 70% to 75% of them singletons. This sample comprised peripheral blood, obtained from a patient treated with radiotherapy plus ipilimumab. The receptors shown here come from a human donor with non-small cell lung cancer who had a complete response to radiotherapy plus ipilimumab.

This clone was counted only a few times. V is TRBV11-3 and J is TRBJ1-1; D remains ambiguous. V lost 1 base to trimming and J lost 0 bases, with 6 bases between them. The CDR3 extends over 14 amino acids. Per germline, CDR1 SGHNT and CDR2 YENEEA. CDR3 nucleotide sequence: TGTGCCAGCAGCTTAGGACATATGAACACTGAAGCTTTCTTT. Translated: CASSLGHMNTEAFF.

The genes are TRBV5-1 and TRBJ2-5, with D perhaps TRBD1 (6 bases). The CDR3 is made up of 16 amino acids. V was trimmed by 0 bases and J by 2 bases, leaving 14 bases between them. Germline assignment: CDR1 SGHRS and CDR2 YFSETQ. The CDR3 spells CASSLAPFRGQETQYF. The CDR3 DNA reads TGCGCCAGCAGCTTGGCACCTTTCAGGGGACAAGAGACCCAGTACTTC.

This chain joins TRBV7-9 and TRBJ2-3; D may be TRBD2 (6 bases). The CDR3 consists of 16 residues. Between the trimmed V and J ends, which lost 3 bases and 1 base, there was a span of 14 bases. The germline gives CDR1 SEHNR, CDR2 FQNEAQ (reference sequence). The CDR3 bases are TGTGCCAGCAGCTTTTTGGTTGGCGGGGGCACAGATACGCAGTATTTT. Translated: CASSFLVGGGTDTQYF.

CDR3 in DNA: TGCGCCAGCAGCCAAGATCTGAGGGGACAGTTTCCCCAGTACTTC. Its protein product is CASSQDLRGQFPQYF. This chain uses TRBV4-1 with TRBJ2-5, with 7 bases aligning to TRBD1. With 0 bases clipped from V and 9 bases from J, the junction kept 10 bases outside the gene matches. Germline assignment: CDR1 MGHRA and CDR2 YSYEKL. The CDR3 is 15 residues long.

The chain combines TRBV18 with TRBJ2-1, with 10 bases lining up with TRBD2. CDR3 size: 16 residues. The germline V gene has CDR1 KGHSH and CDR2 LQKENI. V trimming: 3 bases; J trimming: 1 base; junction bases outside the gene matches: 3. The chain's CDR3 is CASSPGLAVSYNEQFF. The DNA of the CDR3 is TGTGCCAGCTCACCTGGACTAGCGGTATCCTACAATGAGCAGTTCTTC. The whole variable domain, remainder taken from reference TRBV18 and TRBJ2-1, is NAGVMQNPRHLVRRRGQEARLRCSPMKGHSHVYWYRQLPEEGLKFMVYLQKENIIDESGMPKERFSAEFPKEGPSILRIQQVVRGDSAAYFCASSPGLAVSYNEQFFGPGTRLTVL.

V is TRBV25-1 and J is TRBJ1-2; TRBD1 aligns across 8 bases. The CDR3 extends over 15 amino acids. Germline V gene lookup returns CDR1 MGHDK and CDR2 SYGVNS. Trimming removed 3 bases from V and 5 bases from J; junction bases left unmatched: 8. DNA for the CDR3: TGTGCCAGCAGTGACCGGGGACAGGTCTTTTATGGCTACACCTTC. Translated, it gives CASSDRGQVFYGYTF.

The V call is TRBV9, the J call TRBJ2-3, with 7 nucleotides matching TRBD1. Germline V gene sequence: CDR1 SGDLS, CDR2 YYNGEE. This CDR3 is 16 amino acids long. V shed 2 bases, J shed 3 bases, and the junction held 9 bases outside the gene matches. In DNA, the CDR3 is TGTGCCAGCAGCGTGACAGGGTCAGTTGCGACAGATACGCAGTATTTT. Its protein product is CASSVTGSVATDTQYF.

The CDR3 region has the DNA TGTGCCAGCAGCTTAGCGCTCTCCGGTTCCTATGGCTACACCTTC. Its translation is CASSLALSGSYGYTF. The V gene is TRBV7-8, the J gene TRBJ1-2; no definite D call. This CDR3 is 15 amino acids long. The V gene lost 0 bases and the J gene lost 4 bases, with 12 bases spanning the gap. The germline V gene has CDR1 SGHVS and CDR2 FQNEAQ.

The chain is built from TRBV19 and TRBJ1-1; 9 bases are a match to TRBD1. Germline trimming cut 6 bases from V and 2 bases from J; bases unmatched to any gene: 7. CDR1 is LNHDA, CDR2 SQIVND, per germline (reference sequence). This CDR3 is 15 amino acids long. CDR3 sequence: CASRTTGQGNTEAFF. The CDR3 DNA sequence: TGTGCCAGTAGGACAACGGGACAGGGAAACACTGAAGCTTTCTTT.

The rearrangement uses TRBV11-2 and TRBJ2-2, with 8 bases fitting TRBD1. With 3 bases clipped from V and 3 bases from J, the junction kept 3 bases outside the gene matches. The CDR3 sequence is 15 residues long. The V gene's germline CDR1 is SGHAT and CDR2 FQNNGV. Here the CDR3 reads CASSFRGHDTGELFF. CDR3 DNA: TGTGCCAGCAGCTTCAGGGGGCACGACACCGGGGAGCTGTTTTTT.

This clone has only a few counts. The CDR3 sequence: CASSPDRLETGELFF. The CDR3 nucleotides are TGTGCCAGTAGTCCTGACAGGTTGGAAACCGGGGAGCTGTTTTTT. The J gene is TRBJ2-2, the V gene TRBV19, with a possible D match to TRBD1 (6 bases). In germline, CDR1 is LNHDA, CDR2 SQIVND (reference sequence). Trimming left V 5 bases short and J 5 bases short, with 15 bases between. The CDR3 has 15 residues.

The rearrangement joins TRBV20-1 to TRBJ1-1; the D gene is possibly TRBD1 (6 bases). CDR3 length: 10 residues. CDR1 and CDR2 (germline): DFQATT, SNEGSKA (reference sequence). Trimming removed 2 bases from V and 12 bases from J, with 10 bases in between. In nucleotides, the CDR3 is TGCAGTGCTAGACAGGGGTCGTCTTTCTTT. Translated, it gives CSARQGSSFF.

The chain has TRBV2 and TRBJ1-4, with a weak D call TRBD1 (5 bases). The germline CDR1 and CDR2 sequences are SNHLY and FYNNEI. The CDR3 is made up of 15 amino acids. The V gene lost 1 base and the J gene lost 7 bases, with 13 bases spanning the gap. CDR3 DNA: TGTGCCAGCAGTGAAGGGTTCAGGGAAGGTGAAAAACTGTTTTTT. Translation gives CASSEGFREGEKLFF.